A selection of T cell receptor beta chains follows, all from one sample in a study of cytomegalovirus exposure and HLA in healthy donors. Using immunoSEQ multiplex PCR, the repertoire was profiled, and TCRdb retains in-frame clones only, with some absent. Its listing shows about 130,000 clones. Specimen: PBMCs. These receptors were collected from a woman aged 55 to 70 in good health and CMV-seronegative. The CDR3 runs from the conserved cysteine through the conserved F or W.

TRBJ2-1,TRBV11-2,CASSRGTMGNEQFF
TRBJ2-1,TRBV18,CASLLWDEQFF
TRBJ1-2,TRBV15,CATSRAQRRVLLANYGYTF
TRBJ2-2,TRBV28,CASRRGGGELFF
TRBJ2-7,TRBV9,CASSVADRGLTEQYF
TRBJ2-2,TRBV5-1,CASSLISWGQDTGELFF
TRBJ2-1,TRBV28,CASRNYLSYNEQFF
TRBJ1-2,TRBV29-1,CSVGDRDYGYTF
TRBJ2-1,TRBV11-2,CASSLVLNEQFF
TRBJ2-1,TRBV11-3,CASSASFHSNNEQFF
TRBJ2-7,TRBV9,CASSPLTGPSYEQYF
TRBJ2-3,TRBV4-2,CASSQDHGGGRTDTQYF
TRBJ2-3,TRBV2,CASSVLAGTDTQYF
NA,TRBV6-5,CASSFRDRGTYEQYF
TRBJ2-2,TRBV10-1,CASSQSGTALNTGELFF
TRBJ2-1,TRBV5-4,CASSSRDKVSEQFF
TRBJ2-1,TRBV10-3,CAAGLAGGHYEQFF
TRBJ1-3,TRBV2,CASSAAGAGNTIYF
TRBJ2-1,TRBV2,CASSREQGDEQFF
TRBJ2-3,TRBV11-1,CASSSDFLAQYF
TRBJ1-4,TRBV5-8,CASSLGLQGGNEKLFF
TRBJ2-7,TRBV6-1,CASSFRLESLYEQYF
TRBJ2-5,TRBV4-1,CASSQAGVQETQYF
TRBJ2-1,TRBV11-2,CASSLSRYNEQFF
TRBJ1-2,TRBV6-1,CASSEGWGSFYGYTF
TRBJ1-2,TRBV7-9,CASSQPQRGYTF
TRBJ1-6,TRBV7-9,CASSLDSNSPLHF
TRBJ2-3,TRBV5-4,CASSSAGTDTQYF
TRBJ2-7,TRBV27,CASSKRGPYSTGYEQYF
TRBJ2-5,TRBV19,CASGDFSQETQYF
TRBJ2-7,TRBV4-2,CASSQDRGGEYEQYF
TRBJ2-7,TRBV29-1,CSVDEQATYEQYF
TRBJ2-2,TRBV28,CAIHGQGAGGELFF
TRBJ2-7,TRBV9,CASSVAGRDYEQYF
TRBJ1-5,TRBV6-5,CASSYRAAGGHQPQHF
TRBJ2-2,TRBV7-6,CASSLETGVGTGELFF
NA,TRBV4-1,CASSQDPLAGYSYEQYF
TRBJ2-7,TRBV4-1,CASSPLGTGVNEQYF
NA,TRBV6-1,CASIPGLAGIYEQYF
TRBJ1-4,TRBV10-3,CAISSRRGGENEKLFF
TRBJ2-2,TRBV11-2,CASSLTGTGVAGELFF
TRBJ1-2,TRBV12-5,CASGLEGAQPYGYTF
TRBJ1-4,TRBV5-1,CASSLAGTGGEKLFF
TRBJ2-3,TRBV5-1,CASSLRASGAGTDTQYF
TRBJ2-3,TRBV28,CASAPAADTQYF
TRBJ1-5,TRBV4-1,CASSPDTSNQPQHF
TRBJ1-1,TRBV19,CASSISGSLRAGEAFF
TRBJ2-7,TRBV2,CASTLAGAYEQYF
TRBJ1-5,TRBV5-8,CASSPTGAANQPQHF
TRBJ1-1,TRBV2,CATSGRGRYTEAFF
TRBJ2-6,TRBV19,CASRDRAGANVLTF